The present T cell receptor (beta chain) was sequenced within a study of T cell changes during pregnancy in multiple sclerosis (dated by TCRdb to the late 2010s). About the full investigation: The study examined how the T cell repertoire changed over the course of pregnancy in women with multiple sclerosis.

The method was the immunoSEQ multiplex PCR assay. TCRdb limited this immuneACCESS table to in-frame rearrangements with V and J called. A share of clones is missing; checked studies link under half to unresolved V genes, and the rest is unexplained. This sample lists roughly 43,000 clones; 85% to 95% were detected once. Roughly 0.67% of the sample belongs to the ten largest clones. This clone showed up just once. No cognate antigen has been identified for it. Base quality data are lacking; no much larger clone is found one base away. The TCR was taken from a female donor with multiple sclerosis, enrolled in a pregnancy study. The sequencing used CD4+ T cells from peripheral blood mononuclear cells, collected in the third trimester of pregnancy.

This receptor has the CDR3 CASSQVSGRAVNEQFF. Read as DNA, the sequence is TGTGCCAGCAGCCAAGTAAGCGGGAGGGCGGTCAATGAGCAGTTCTTC. The V and J genes are TRBV4-2 and TRBJ2-1; 10 central bases correspond to TRBD2. The CDR3 has 16 amino acids, counting the end cysteine and phenylalanine. Here the CDR3 DNA is all that survives: 48 bases in frame from base 1. For this chain, trimming is 1 base at the V end and 6 bases at the J end, and the number of junction bases without a gene match is 6. The germline V gene provides CDR1 LGHNA and CDR2 YNFKEQ.